These 24 T cell receptor beta chains share one sample of origin, sequenced in a study of blood T cell repertoires in COVID-19. Assay used: immunoSEQ multiplex PCR; TCRdb lists only in-frame clones, some missing. The sample yields hundreds of thousands of clones, approximately 90% seen once. Sequencing used PBMCs or T cells enriched from blood (not recorded which). Receptors were obtained from a man aged 25 to 40 who had recovered from COVID-19.

The chain recombines TRBV11-1 with TRBJ1-1; D is unclear. Per the germline V gene, CDR1 is SGHAT and CDR2 is FQDESV (reference sequence). Trimming shortened V by 4 bases and J by 1 base, and 10 bases separated the two germline ends. CDR3 size: 14 residues. CDR3 nucleotides: TGTGCCAGCAGCTCTAGGCTAGCGAACACTGAAGCTTTCTTT. This encodes CASSSRLANTEAFF.

This chain joins TRBV2 and TRBJ1-5, with D maybe TRBD1 (6 bases). The CDR3 contains 15 residues. The germline V and J ends were trimmed by 2 bases and 2 bases, with 10 bases remaining between them. Germline V gene lookup returns CDR1 SNHLY and CDR2 FYNNEI. CDR3 DNA sequence: TGTGCCAGCAGTGAAAGACAGGTTGGCAATCAGCCCCAGCATTTT. Translation gives CASSERQVGNQPQHF.

The chain employs TRBV6-1 and TRBJ1-1; D ambiguous. This CDR3 is 14 amino acids long. V was pared by 1 base and J by 0 bases, with 6 bases between. CDR1 is MNHNS and CDR2 is SASEGT in the germline V gene. The CDR3 reads CASSEVVVNTEAFF. The DNA for the CDR3 is TGTGCCAGCAGTGAAGTAGTGGTGAACACTGAAGCTTTCTTT.

The chain has TRBV19 and TRBJ1-5, with D possibly matching TRBD1 (6 bases). V dropped 2 bases and J dropped 5 bases, with 10 bases sitting between them. The germline gives CDR1 LNHDA, CDR2 SQIVND (reference sequence). The length of the CDR3 is 14 residues. This CDR3 reads CASSIRTADQPQHF. CDR3 in DNA: TGTGCCAGTAGTATACGGACAGCTGATCAGCCCCAGCATTTT.

This chain joins TRBV10-2 and TRBJ2-7; D remains unclear. CDR1 is WSHSY and CDR2 is SAAADI in the germline V gene. The CDR3 length is 15 residues. V was trimmed by 3 bases and J by 1 base, leaving 13 bases between them. As DNA, the CDR3 is TGCGCCAGCAGTGATTTAGAGAAGTTTTCCTACGAGCAGTACTTC. It encodes CASSDLEKFSYEQYF.

The rearrangement uses TRBV12-3 or TRBV12-4 and TRBJ2-4, with a possible D match to TRBD1 (7 bases). The CDR3 sequence is 13 residues long. Trimming took 5 bases from V and 6 from J, leaving 11 bases between them. This chain's CDR3 is CASSRQGGNIQYF. The CDR3 DNA is TGTGCCAGCAGTCGACAGGGAGGAAACATTCAGTACTTC.

The chain carries TRBV11-3 and TRBJ2-1; perhaps TRBD1 as D (6 bases). The CDR3 covers 15 residues. Germline V gives CDR1 SGHNT, CDR2 YENEEA. Between the trimmed V and J ends, which lost 5 bases and 4 bases, there was a span of 15 bases. The CDR3 DNA reads as TGTGCCAGCAGCCCAACAGGGCTCCCTTACAATGAGCAGTTCTTC. Amino acids: CASSPTGLPYNEQFF.

This chain links TRBV28 with TRBJ2-2; weak D call: TRBD1 (6 bases). Germline CDR1 reads MDHEN; CDR2 reads SYDVKM. The germline V and J ends were trimmed by 5 bases and 0 bases, with 13 bases remaining between them. CDR3 length: 16 residues. CDR3 region: CASSPRTATNTGELFF. DNA of the CDR3: TGTGCCAGCAGTCCCCGGACAGCCACGAACACCGGGGAGCTGTTTTTT.

This chain links TRBV6-5 with TRBJ2-1; TRBD2 aligns across 7 bases. Per germline, CDR1 MNHEY and CDR2 SVGAGI. J gave up 9 bases and V 5 bases, and 13 bases lay outside the gene matches. The CDR3 covers 15 residues. CDR3 DNA: TGTGCCAGCAGTCCCAATAGCGGGCGCGGAGGTGAGCAGTTCTTC. Encoded protein: CASSPNSGRGGEQFF.

The count of this clone is one. This chain joins TRBV5-4 and TRBJ2-1; 7 nucleotides align to TRBD2. Germline CDR1 and CDR2: SGHNT and YYREEE (reference sequence). CDR3 length equals 12 residues. Trimming removed 3 bases from V and 9 bases from J; junction bases left unmatched: 3. The DNA of the CDR3 is TGTGCCAGCAGCTCCGGACTAGTTGAGCAGTTCTTC. Translating gives CASSSGLVEQFF.

The rearrangement joins TRBV9 to TRBJ2-7; D might be TRBD2 (5 bases). V was shortened by 0 bases and J by 0 bases, with 7 bases between the two germline ends. The germline gives CDR1 SGDLS, CDR2 YYNGEE. The CDR3 is made up of 14 amino acids. The CDR3 spells CASSVEAASYEQYF. The CDR3 DNA reads TGTGCCAGCAGCGTAGAAGCGGCCTCCTACGAGCAGTACTTC.

The chain carries TRBV19 and TRBJ2-5, with a tentative D call TRBD1 (5 bases). The CDR3 has 15 amino acids. The germline gives CDR1 LNHDA, CDR2 SQIVND (reference sequence). The V end lost 3 bases, the J end lost 5 bases, and 16 bases lay between the germline ends. The CDR3 DNA is TGTGCCAGTAGTATTTTTGACAGTATCTCGGAGACCCAGTACTTC. This sequence encodes CASSIFDSISETQYF.

The chain carries TRBV12-5 and TRBJ1-5; 7 nucleotides align to TRBD1. Per the germline V gene, CDR1 is LGHNT and CDR2 is FRNRAP. The V gene end was trimmed by 3 bases and the J gene end by 6 bases; junction bases not matched to a gene: 17. This CDR3 comprises 18 residues. Written as DNA, the CDR3 is TGTGCTAGTGGTTTTTTGTTGGAGGGGGCGCGATTATTTCAGCCCCAGCATTTT. Translated: CASGFLLEGARLFQPQHF. The entire variable domain, with the rest obtained from reference TRBV12-5 and TRBJ1-5, is as follows: DARVTQTPRHKVTEMGQEVTMRCQPILGHNTVFWYRQTMMQGLELLAYFRNRAPLDDSGMPKDRFSAEMPDATLATLKIQPSEPRDSAVYFCASGFLLEGARLFQPQHFGDGTRLSIL.

This chain connects TRBV18 to TRBJ2-7; 10 bases are shared with TRBD1. Germline lookup yields CDR1 KGHSH and CDR2 LQKENI. J was trimmed by 6 bases and V by 3 bases; bases with no gene match: 5. There are 14 residues in the CDR3. CDR3 sequence reads: CASSPGQGKVEQYF. CDR3 DNA: TGTGCCAGCTCACCGGGACAGGGGAAGGTCGAGCAGTACTTC.

This sequence joins TRBV5-4 and TRBJ2-3, with D tentatively TRBD1 (7 bases). CDR1 is SGHNT, CDR2 YYREEE, per germline (reference sequence). V shed 4 bases and J shed 4 bases, with 13 bases lying between them. The CDR3 is 14 amino acids. The CDR3 region is CASSRGGTADTQYF. CDR3 DNA sequence: TGTGCCAGCAGCCGAGGGGGGACAGCAGATACGCAGTATTTT.

A single count supports this clone. The V and J genes are TRBV5-1 and TRBJ1-2, with 7 positions matching TRBD1. The germline gives CDR1 SGHRS, CDR2 YFSETQ. Trimming at V came to 4 bases and at J to 0 bases, leaving 6 bases not matched to a gene. The CDR3 is made up of 15 amino acids. The CDR3 DNA sequence: TGCGCCAGCAGCCCCGGGACAGAGACTAACTATGGCTACACCTTC. Encoded protein: CASSPGTETNYGYTF.

Here the CDR3 DNA reads TGTGCCAGCAGTCCTGGACTGTGGCAGCCCCAGCATTTT. The encoded protein is CASSPGLWQPQHF. This sequence joins TRBV27 and TRBJ1-5; D is ambiguous. The CDR3 length is 13 residues. V was cut by 5 bases and J by 7 bases, with 12 bases left in between. The germline V gene has CDR1 MNHEY and CDR2 SMNVEV (reference sequence).

This clone appeared once. The chain combines TRBV27 with TRBJ2-7; TRBD1 might be the D (5 bases). The V gene's germline CDR1 is MNHEY and CDR2 SMNVEV (reference sequence). This CDR3 is built from 12 residues. V was shortened by 5 bases and J by 3 bases, with 8 bases between the two germline ends. The CDR3 here is CASSGAHYEQYF. CDR3 DNA sequence: TGTGCCAGCAGTGGGGCTCACTACGAGCAGTACTTC.

The V call is TRBV18, the J call TRBJ2-2; D possibly corresponds to TRBD2 (6 bases). The CDR3 is 14 residues long. Trimming pared 3 bases from V and 6 bases from J, leaving 11 bases between. Looked up from germline, CDR1 is KGHSH and CDR2 is LQKENI. This CDR3 reads CASSPGLFAGELFF. DNA of the CDR3: TGTGCCAGCTCACCGGGACTTTTCGCCGGGGAGCTGTTTTTT.

This rearrangement joins TRBV24-1 to TRBJ2-5; 7 positions agree with TRBD2. The germline CDR1 and CDR2 sequences are KGHDR and SFDVKD. Losses at the gene ends were 5 bases for V and 1 base for J; bases not matched to a gene: 6. This CDR3 has 15 amino acids. The CDR3 reads CATSGGGGTQETQYF. Here the CDR3 DNA reads TGTGCCACCAGTGGGGGGGGAGGCACCCAAGAGACCCAGTACTTC.

The chain links TRBV3-1 (or the pseudogene TRBV3-2) to TRBJ2-5, with TRBD2 matching over 8 bases. Per the germline V gene, CDR1 is LGHDT and CDR2 is YNNKEL (reference sequence). V lost 4 bases, J lost 5 bases, and 6 bases stayed unmatched. CDR3 size: 14 residues. The CDR3 region is CASSPTGGVETQYF. The CDR3 region has the DNA TGTGCCAGCAGCCCGACGGGAGGGGTGGAGACCCAGTACTTC.

This chain joins TRBV28 and TRBJ2-7; D gene uncertain. V lost 2 bases, J lost 2 bases, and 13 bases lay in between. Germline CDR1 and CDR2: MDHEN and SYDVKM. The CDR3 is made up of 15 amino acids. The CDR3 loop reads CASSLGSGVPYEQYF. CDR3 DNA sequence: TGTGCCAGCAGTTTAGGGTCAGGTGTTCCCTACGAGCAGTACTTC. Full variable domain (outside the CDR3, taken from reference TRBV28 and TRBJ2-7): DVKVTQSSRYLVKRTGEKVFLECVQDMDHENMFWYRQDPGLGLRLIYFSYDVKMKEKGDIPEGYSVSREKKERFSLILESASTNQTSMYLCASSLGSGVPYEQYFGPGTRLTVT.

The gene calls are TRBV30 and TRBJ1-5; TRBD1 is a possible D gene (6 bases). CDR3 length equals 14 residues. In germline, CDR1 is GTSNPN, CDR2 SVGIG (reference sequence). Trimming removed 2 bases from V and 4 bases from J, with 12 bases in between. The CDR3 loop reads CAWSFRDKNQPQHF. As DNA, the CDR3 is TGTGCCTGGAGTTTCCGGGACAAAAATCAGCCCCAGCATTTT.

The rearrangement links TRBV7-2 to TRBJ1-2; TRBD1 aligns across 12 bases. The CDR3 length is 18 residues. V was clipped by 5 bases and J by 4 bases; unmatched bases: 14. Germline V lookup: CDR1 SGHTA, CDR2 FQGNSA. CDR3 residues: CASSVDSGTGGSRYGYTF. CDR3 in DNA: TGTGCCAGCAGCGTAGACTCCGGGACAGGGGGCTCTCGCTATGGCTACACCTTC.